This is a list of T cell receptor beta chains from one sample in a study of blood T cell repertoires in COVID-19. TCRdb keeps only in-frame clones here, not all; method: immunoSEQ multiplex PCR. Here the sample spans 150,000 to 200,000 clones, approximately 82% being singletons. The sequenced material came from peripheral blood. The source of these receptors is a woman older than 75 with acute or convalescent COVID-19. Both conserved end residues are part of each CDR3. Fields, in order: D gene, clone size, J gene, V gene, CDR3 protein, CDR3 DNA. The D gene is left open where the match is weak. Size is omitted from some rows. Given values are once, few, many or a class for expanded clones.

D: -
size: -
J: TRBJ1-4
V: TRBV2
CDR3: CASSVSLRKLFF
DNA: TGTGCCAGCAGTGTATCCTTGCGAAAACTGTTTTTT

D: TRBD1
size: once
J: TRBJ1-1
V: TRBV24-1
CDR3: CATSDLRRGAGTEAFF
DNA: TGTGCCACCAGTGATTTGCGCAGGGGGGCAGGCACTGAAGCTTTCTTT

D: -
size: -
J: TRBJ1-2
V: TRBV6-2/TRBV6-3
CDR3: CASSYGEAHGYTF
DNA: TGTGCCAGCAGTTACGGGGAGGCCCATGGCTACACCTTC

D: -
size: -
J: TRBJ1-5
V: TRBV6-2/TRBV6-3
CDR3: CASSPQPTRGYSNQPQHF
DNA: TGTGCCAGCAGTCCCCAACCGACCAGGGGTTATAGCAATCAGCCCCAGCATTTT

D: -
size: once
J: TRBJ2-7
V: TRBV11-2
CDR3: CASSRTTYEQYF
DNA: TGTGCCAGCAGCCGGACTACTTACGAGCAGTACTTC

D: TRBD2
size: -
J: TRBJ2-7
V: TRBV18
CDR3: CASSPLLAGGPGEQYF
DNA: TGTGCCAGCTCACCCCTACTAGCGGGAGGGCCAGGCGAGCAGTACTTC

D: TRBD1
size: many
J: TRBJ1-5
V: TRBV6-1
CDR3: CASSEWGTGMNQPQHF
DNA: TGTGCCAGCAGTGAATGGGGGACAGGGATGAATCAGCCCCAGCATTTT

D: -
size: -
J: TRBJ1-1
V: TRBV10-1
CDR3: CASSDQGPGTEAFF
DNA: TGCGCCAGCAGTGATCAGGGGCCGGGCACTGAAGCTTTCTTT

D: TRBD1
size: -
J: TRBJ1-2
V: TRBV6-1
CDR3: CASSAQKPTGGKYGYTF
DNA: TGTGCCAGCAGTGCCCAAAAGCCGACAGGGGGCAAGTATGGCTACACCTTC

D: -
size: few
J: TRBJ2-7
V: TRBV6-5
CDR3: CASTSRRRERYEQYF
DNA: TGTGCCAGCACTTCAAGACGGAGGGAGCGGTACGAGCAGTACTTC

D: TRBD1
size: -
J: TRBJ2-7
V: TRBV2
CDR3: CASSRAGQGAYEQYF
DNA: TGTGCCAGTTCCCGGGCGGGACAGGGGGCCTACGAGCAGTACTTC

D: TRBD1
size: -
J: TRBJ2-2
V: TRBV6-2/TRBV6-3
CDR3: CASSYSRTTGVSTGELFF
DNA: TGTGCCAGCAGTTACTCGAGGACGACAGGGGTGAGCACCGGGGAGCTGTTTTTT

D: -
size: -
J: TRBJ2-5
V: TRBV12-3/TRBV12-4
CDR3: CASSPPLLGTQYF
DNA: TGTGCCAGCAGTCCTCCCCTCCTCGGGACCCAGTACTTC